This T cell receptor beta chain appears in the sequencing data of a study of tumor and adjacent non-tumor tissue in lung cancer. Across the study: Stage I to III disease affected about nine men and roughly 5 women aged about 30 to 85. Samples averaged around 3.9 million productive TCRbeta reads each. Study-level findings and limits: Normal lung showed higher cumulative top 100 clone frequency than tumor.

A modified ARM-PCR protocol with three rounds of nested PCR amplified TCRbeta. TCRdb re-analysed the multiplex PCR reads in MiXCR, keeping a single row per CDR3 protein. The sample contains about 93,000 distinct CDR3 sequences, 67% of which appear only once. In this sample, this clonotype turned up many times. Antigen unknown. This sample's RNA came from whole unsorted tissue. The receptor's source is a man aged 55 to 70 with non-small cell lung cancer. Material: lung tumor tissue.

The CDR3 protein is CASSKGRSNQPQHF. CDR3 in DNA: TGCGCCAGCAGCAAGGGAAGGAGCAATCAGCCCCAGCATTTT. V is TRBV4-1 and J is TRBJ1-5; no reliable D call. This CDR3 has 14 amino acids. CDR1 is MGHRA and CDR2 is YSYEKL in the germline V gene. V was clipped by 5 bases and J by 1 base, with 9 bases between them.